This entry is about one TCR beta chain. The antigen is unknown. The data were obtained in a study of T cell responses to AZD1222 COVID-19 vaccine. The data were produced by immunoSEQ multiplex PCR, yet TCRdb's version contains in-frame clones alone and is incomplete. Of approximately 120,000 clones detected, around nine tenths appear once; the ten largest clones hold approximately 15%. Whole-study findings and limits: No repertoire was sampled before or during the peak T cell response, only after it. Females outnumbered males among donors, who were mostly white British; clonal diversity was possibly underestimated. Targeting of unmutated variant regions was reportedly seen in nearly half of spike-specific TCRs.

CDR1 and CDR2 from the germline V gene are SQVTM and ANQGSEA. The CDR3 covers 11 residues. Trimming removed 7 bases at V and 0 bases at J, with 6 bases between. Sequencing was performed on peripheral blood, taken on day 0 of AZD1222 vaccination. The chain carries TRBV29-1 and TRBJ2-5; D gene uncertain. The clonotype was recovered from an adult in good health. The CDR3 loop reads CSALYQETQYF. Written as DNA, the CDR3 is TGCAGCGCCTTGTACCAAGAGACCCAGTACTTC.